This T cell receptor beta chain stems from a study of early T cells in non-severe SARS-CoV-2 infection. Study-wide background: The chains were unpaired, and the sequenced material was bulk RNA from unsorted whole blood.

Individual cDNA molecules were tagged with unique molecular identifiers, the study reported. Each CDR3 protein gets one entry after TCRdb re-called the 5' RACE reads with MiXCR. Altogether roughly 60,000 distinct CDR3 sequences are present, approximately 5.6% being singletons, with the ten largest covering 6% to 7%. The CDR3 runs 14 residues. Germline CDR1 reads LNHDA; CDR2 reads SQIVND (reference sequence). Trimming took 7 bases from V and 5 from J, leaving 18 bases between them. Study outcomes and limitations: Lookups in VDJdb leaned toward anti-spike CD8 responses and missed private and CD4 specificities.

The sample holds many counts of this clonotype. Its antigen is currently unknown. The sequenced material came from whole blood. The rearrangement joins TRBV19 to TRBJ2-7, with D perhaps matching TRBD1 (6 bases). This receptor was identified in an adult who was a healthcare worker with PCR-confirmed SARS-CoV-2 infection or an uninfected control (not recorded which). The CDR3 DNA sequence: TGTGCCAGTACCTTGACAGGCGGCGGCCACGAGCAGTACTTC. It specifies CASTLTGGGHEQYF.